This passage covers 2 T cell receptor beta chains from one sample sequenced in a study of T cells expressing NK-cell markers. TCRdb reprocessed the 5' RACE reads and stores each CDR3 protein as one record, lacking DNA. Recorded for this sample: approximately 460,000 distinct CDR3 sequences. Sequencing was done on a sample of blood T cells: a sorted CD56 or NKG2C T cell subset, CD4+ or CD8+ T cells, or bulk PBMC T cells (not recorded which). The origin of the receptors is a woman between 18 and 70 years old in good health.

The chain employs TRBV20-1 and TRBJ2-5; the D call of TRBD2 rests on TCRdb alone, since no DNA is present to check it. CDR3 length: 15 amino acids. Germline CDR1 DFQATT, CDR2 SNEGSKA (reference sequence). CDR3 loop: CSARGEREVQETQYF.

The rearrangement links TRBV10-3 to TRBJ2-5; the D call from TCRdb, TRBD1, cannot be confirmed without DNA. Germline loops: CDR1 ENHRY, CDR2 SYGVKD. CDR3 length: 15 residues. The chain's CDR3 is CAITQGGSNQETQYF.